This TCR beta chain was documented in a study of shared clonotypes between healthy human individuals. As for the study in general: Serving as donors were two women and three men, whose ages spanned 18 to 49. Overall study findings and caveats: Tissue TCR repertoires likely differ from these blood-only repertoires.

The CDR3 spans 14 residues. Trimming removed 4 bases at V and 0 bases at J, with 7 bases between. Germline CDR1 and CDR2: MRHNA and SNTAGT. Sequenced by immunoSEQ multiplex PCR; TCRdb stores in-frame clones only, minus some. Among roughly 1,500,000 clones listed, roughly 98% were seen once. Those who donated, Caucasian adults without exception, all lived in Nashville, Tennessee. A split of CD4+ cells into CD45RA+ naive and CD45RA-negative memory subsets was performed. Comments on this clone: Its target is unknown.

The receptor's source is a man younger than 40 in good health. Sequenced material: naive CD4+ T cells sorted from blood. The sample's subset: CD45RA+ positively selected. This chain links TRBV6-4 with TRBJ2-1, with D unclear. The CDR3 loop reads CASSVAFSYNEQFF. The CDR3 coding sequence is TGTGCCAGCAGTGTCGCATTCTCCTACAATGAGCAGTTCTTC.